Listed below are T cell receptor beta chains from one sample, sequenced in a study of regulatory T cells in long-lasting Graves disease. MiXCR, applied by TCRdb to the multiplex PCR reads, yields one record per CDR3 protein. This table holds around 500,000 distinct CDR3 sequences, roughly 16% found once. The same data also contributed to another study, on T cells in Graves' hyperthyroidism and ophthalmopathy.

This specimen was peripheral blood mononuclear cells (PBMCs), taken at new diagnosis, from a patient treated with antithyroid drugs. Receptors originate from a woman aged 35 to 59 with Graves disease. CDR3s include the opening cysteine and the closing phenylalanine or tryptophan. Each record gives: J gene, V gene, D gene, clone size, CDR3 DNA, CDR3 protein. The D gene is left open where the match is weak. Expanded clones are given a class, and other clones once, few, many or no size at all.

TRBJ2-5 TRBV5-1 TRBD1 - TGCGCCAGCAGCATCTTTCTAGACAGGGCACAAGAGACCCAGTACTTC CASSIFLDRAQETQYF
TRBJ1-6 TRBV5-6 - many TGTGCCAGCAGCTTCCTGGCAGGAGAGAGACCCCTCCACTTT CASSFLAGERPLHF
TRBJ2-2 TRBV18 - many TGTGCCAGCTCACCAAGGAGCGAGAACCCCGGGGAGCTGTTTTTT CASSPRSENPGELFF
TRBJ2-1 TRBV27 - many TGTGCCAGCAGTTCACCCGACGGGACACCCGGCTCCTACAATGAGCAGTTCTTC CASSSPDGTPGSYNEQFF
TRBJ1-6 TRBV12-3/TRBV12-4 - many TGTGCCAGCAGTTTAACAGGGCCCTATAATTCACCCCTCCACTTT CASSLTGPYNSPLHF
TRBJ2-2 TRBV6-1 - many TGTGCCAGCCGGAGGGGCAGGGCAAACACCGGGGAGCTGTTTTTT CASRRGRANTGELFF
TRBJ1-5 TRBV6-5 - few TGTGCCAGCAGTTTTAGACAGGCGGACAATCAGCCCCAGCATTTT CASSFRQADNQPQHF
TRBJ1-2 TRBV6-1 - - TGTGCCAGCAGTGACAGAGCCTTC CASSDRAF
TRBJ2-1 TRBV11-1 TRBD2 many TGTGCCAGCAGCTTAGTAGGGGCTAGCGGGGGAAAAGAGCAGTTCTTC CASSLVGASGGKEQFF
TRBJ2-7 TRBV2 - few TGTGCCACCCAGCAATGGCGGGACACCTACGAGCAGTACTTC CATQQWRDTYEQYF
TRBJ2-2 TRBV11-2 TRBD2 few TGTGCCAGCAGCTTAGACCACCGAATCCCTAGCGGGGGTCGGATCACCGGGGAGCTGTTTTTT CASSLDHRIPSGGRITGELFF
TRBJ2-2 TRBV6-1 TRBD2 - TGTGCCAGCAGGGAGCGGGGGGCCAACACCGGGGAGCTGTTTTTT CASRERGANTGELFF
TRBJ1-6 TRBV3-1 - many TGTGCCAGCAGCCAGGCTGACAGTGGCGGTTCACCCCTCCACTTT CASSQADSGGSPLHF
TRBJ1-2 TRBV28 TRBD1 many TGTGCCAGCACCGCCGGGACAGGGGTTATCTATGGCTACACCTTC CASTAGTGVIYGYTF
TRBJ1-6 TRBV6-1 - - TGTGCCAGCAATACCCGAGGCTCCTATAATTCACCCCTCCACTTT CASNTRGSYNSPLHF
TRBJ1-1 TRBV6-1 TRBD1 many TGTGCCAGCAGTGAACTTTACCGTGGACAGGGAAGAACTGAAGCTTTCTTT CASSELYRGQGRTEAFF
TRBJ1-1 TRBV12-3/TRBV12-4 TRBD1 - TGTGCCAGCACCAATGGACAGGGTGAAGCTTTCTTT CASTNGQGEAFF
TRBJ2-4 TRBV10-3 TRBD2 - TGTGCCATCAGGACTAGCGGGGGGGTGATCTTC CAIRTSGGVIF
TRBJ1-3 TRBV28 TRBD1 many TGTGCCAGCAGTTCAGGGACAGCTGGAAACACCATATATTTT CASSSGTAGNTIYF
TRBJ1-1 TRBV19 - few TGTGCCAGTAGTATGCAGGGTCCGACCACTGAAGCTTTCTTT CASSMQGPTTEAFF
TRBJ2-3 TRBV3-1 - few TGTGCCAGCAGCCAAGACCGCGGGGCTTACACAGATACGCAGTATTTT CASSQDRGAYTDTQYF
TRBJ2-5 TRBV27 TRBD1 - TGTGCCAGCAGTTACCGGTTGGACAGGGGAAGTGGGACCCAGTACTTC CASSYRLDRGSGTQYF
TRBJ1-1 TRBV20-1 TRBD1 many TGCAGTGCTAGAGCCCAGACAGGGCCCAACACTGAAGCTTTCTTT CSARAQTGPNTEAFF
TRBJ1-2 TRBV5-1 - - TGCGCCAGCAGCTTGATCCCAGGGGAGAGTGGCTACACCTTC CASSLIPGESGYTF
TRBJ1-1 TRBV7-6 - many TGTGCCAGCAGCCCAACAGGGACGGCTTACACTGAAGCTTTCTTT CASSPTGTAYTEAFF
TRBJ2-2 TRBV11-1 TRBD1 many TGTGCCAGCGGTAACAGGGGGCGCGGCGGGGAGCTGTTTTTT CASGNRGRGGELFF
TRBJ1-1 TRBV4-1 - few TGCGCCAGCAGCCAAGTGGGGCAGGGCCCAAGGACTGAAGCTTTCTTT CASSQVGQGPRTEAFF
TRBJ1-1 TRBV11-3 - many TGTGCCAGCAGCTTAAATCAGGTTGGTGAAGCTTTCTTT CASSLNQVGEAFF
TRBJ2-2 TRBV3-1 TRBD2 few TGTGCCAGCAGCGCAATGACTAGCGGCGACACCGGGGAGCTGTTTTTT CASSAMTSGDTGELFF
TRBJ2-7 TRBV7-9 - many TGTGCCAGCAGCTTAGATTCTGGGACGAAAGCTCAGCAGTACTTC CASSLDSGTKAQQYF
TRBJ1-5 TRBV6-1 - - TGTGCCAGCAGTCCCGCAGCGGGCAGTCCCCAGCATTTT CASSPAAGSPQHF
TRBJ2-1 TRBV2 - many TGTGCCAGCAGTGCTATAGAGGGGCAGGGTGAGCAGTTCTTC CASSAIEGQGEQFF
TRBJ1-6 TRBV19 TRBD1 many TGTGCCAGTAGCTCGGACAGGGAACATTCACCCCTCCACTTT CASSSDREHSPLHF
TRBJ1-5 TRBV6-1 TRBD1 many TGTGCCAGCAGAGACAGGGGCAATCAGCCCCAGCATTTT CASRDRGNQPQHF
TRBJ2-1 TRBV12-3/TRBV12-4 TRBD2 many TGTGCCAGCAGTTTTATGGGACTAGCGGATTACAATGAGCAGTTCTTC CASSFMGLADYNEQFF
TRBJ1-5 TRBV12-5 - few TGTGCTAGTGGTTTGTCGGGTCAGCCCCAGCATTTT CASGLSGQPQHF
TRBJ2-7 TRBV7-8 TRBD1 - TGTGCCAGCACCCCACCTCCGGGACAGGGATCCGAGCAGTACTTC CASTPPPGQGSEQYF
TRBJ2-1 TRBV7-9 TRBD1 few TGTGCCAGCAGCTTACCGGGACAGGGGGCATTAAATGAGCAGTTCTTC CASSLPGQGALNEQFF
TRBJ1-5 TRBV4-1 - few TGCGCCAGCAGCCGTACCGCGCGGCATGTCAACAATCAGCCCCAGCATTTT CASSRTARHVNNQPQHF
TRBJ1-1 TRBV3-1 - many TGTGCCAGCAGCCAAGCAGTCATGAACACTGAAGCTTTCTTT CASSQAVMNTEAFF
TRBJ2-2 TRBV3-1 - many TGTGCCAGCAGCGGTGGTACCGGGGAGCTGTTTTTT CASSGGTGELFF
TRBJ2-7 TRBV20-1 - - TGCAGTGCCGCCCAGGCGACCTACGAGCAGTACTTC CSAAQATYEQYF
TRBJ2-2 TRBV13 - few TGTGCCAGCAGCTTAGACAGAAAAAACACCGGGGAGCTGTTTTTT CASSLDRKNTGELFF
TRBJ1-2 TRBV20-1 - few TGCAGTGCTAGGGGATCTAACTATGGCTACACCTTC CSARGSNYGYTF
TRBJ2-1 TRBV18 - many TGTGCCAGCTCACCCCCGGGATCTAAAAACAATGAGCAGTTCTTC CASSPPGSKNNEQFF
TRBJ2-1 TRBV7-8 - - TGTGCCAGCAGCCCGGGGACCATTAACAATGAGCAGTTCTTC CASSPGTINNEQFF
TRBJ1-1 TRBV19 - - TGTGCCAGTAGTATCGGGGCAGTTAACACTGAAGCTTTCTTT CASSIGAVNTEAFF
TRBJ2-1 TRBV19 TRBD1 few TGTGCCAGTAGTATTAAGGGACAGGGCTACAATGAGCAGTTCTTC CASSIKGQGYNEQFF
TRBJ2-1 TRBV2 - many TGTGCCAGCGGAAAGGAACAGTACAATGAGCAGTTCTTC CASGKEQYNEQFF
TRBJ1-3 TRBV20-1 TRBD1 few TGCAGTGCCTACACAGGGGCTTGGGACACCATATATTTT CSAYTGAWDTIYF
TRBJ2-1 TRBV7-2 TRBD2 few TGTGCCAGCAGCCGGACTAGCGGGGGGGGGGCCTACAATGAGCAGTTCTTC CASSRTSGGGAYNEQFF
TRBJ2-1 TRBV5-1 TRBD1 - TGCGCCAGCAGCCCCGGACAGGGCCTCGCTTGGTTTCTGGATGAGCAGTTCTTC CASSPGQGLAWFLDEQFF
TRBJ1-4 TRBV5-1 - few TGCGCCAGCAGCTTGGAAAGGGGTATTAATGAAAAACTGTTTTTT CASSLERGINEKLFF